This is a list of T cell receptor beta chains from one sample in a study of blood T cells in healthy people across ages. A single record per CDR3 protein comes from TCRdb applying MiXCR to the 5' RACE reads. The sample has about 900,000 distinct CDR3 sequences, roughly 50% seen once; the top ten hold roughly 12%. The sequencing input was blood. Receptors were obtained from a man aged 25-45 years in good health. CDR3s include the opening cysteine and the closing phenylalanine or tryptophan. The D gene is left open where the match is weak. Not all rows give a size; the values are once, few, many and, for expanded clones, a class.

v_gene	d_gene	j_gene	abundance	CDR3aa	CDR3nt
TRBV12-3/TRBV12-4	-	TRBJ1-2	-	CASSFPGHGYTF	TGTGCCAGCAGTTTTCCGGGACATGGCTACACCTTC
TRBV7-2	TRBD1	TRBJ2-4	few	CASSSGGIRLPAKNIQYF	TGTGCCAGCAGCTCAGGGGGCATCAGGCTTCCAGCCAAAAACATTCAGTACTTC
TRBV12-3/TRBV12-4	-	TRBJ2-3	-	CASSSDGATDTQYF	TGTGCCAGCAGTTCGGACGGAGCCACAGATACGCAGTATTTT
TRBV25-1	-	TRBJ1-6	few	CASSEAVGLSPLHF	TGTGCCAGCAGTGAAGCAGTCGGCCTTTCACCCCTCCACTTT
TRBV7-2	-	TRBJ2-7	once	CASSLSRGAHPSSYEQYF	TGTGCCAGCAGCTTATCCCGAGGAGCCCACCCGAGCTCCTACGAGCAGTACTTC
TRBV20-1	TRBD2	TRBJ2-2	-	CSARTSGGSTGELFF	TGCAGTGCTAGGACTAGCGGGGGGTCCACCGGGGAGCTGTTTTTT
TRBV5-1	TRBD1	TRBJ1-2	few	CASSFGDGTGLNYGYTF	TGCGCCAGCAGCTTCGGAGACGGGACAGGGCTTAACTATGGCTACACCTTC
TRBV4-2	TRBD2	TRBJ2-1	few	CASSQGLTGGHNEQFF	TGTGCCAGCAGCCAAGGTTTGACGGGGGGGCACAATGAGCAGTTCTTC
TRBV7-2	TRBD2	TRBJ2-1	once	CASSLIAGGTHEQFF	TGTGCCAGCAGCTTAATCGCGGGGGGGACCCATGAGCAGTTCTTC
TRBV20-1	TRBD1	TRBJ2-2	once	CSARSGTANTGELFF	TGCAGTGCTAGATCCGGGACAGCGAACACCGGGGAGCTGTTTTTT
TRBV24-1	-	TRBJ2-4	-	CATSDGGGKTKNIQYF	TGTGCCACCAGTGATGGAGGAGGTAAAACCAAAAACATTCAGTACTTC
TRBV20-1	TRBD1	TRBJ1-4	-	CSVRRGGWEKLFF	TGCAGTGTTCGGAGAGGGGGCTGGGAAAAACTGTTTTTT
TRBV6-1	TRBD2	TRBJ2-3	-	CASSESSGGRNTQYF	TGTGCCAGCAGTGAATCTTCGGGGGGGAGAAATACGCAGTATTTT
TRBV4-1	TRBD2	TRBJ2-7	many	CASSPDRGVYEQYF	TGCGCCAGCAGTCCTGATCGGGGGGTCTACGAGCAGTACTTC
TRBV7-9	-	TRBJ2-5	few	CASSDVGQETQYF	TGTGCCAGCAGCGACGTCGGCCAAGAGACCCAGTACTTC
TRBV4-1	TRBD1	TRBJ2-6	few	CASSRPGGPEANVLTF	TGCGCCAGCAGCCGGCCAGGGGGACCTGAGGCCAACGTCCTGACTTTC
TRBV5-6	-	TRBJ2-3	-	CASSFTDTDTQYF	TGTGCCAGCAGCTTTACCGACACAGATACGCAGTATTTT
TRBV12-3/TRBV12-4	-	TRBJ2-7	-	CASSSAGQSYEQYF	TGTGCCAGCAGTTCCGCTGGACAGTCCTACGAGCAGTACTTC
TRBV3-1	-	TRBJ2-7	-	CASSQDPGVALHGQYF	TGTGCCAGCAGTCAAGATCCCGGGGTTGCCCTCCACGGGCAGTACTTC
TRBV3-1	TRBD1	TRBJ1-2	many	CASSQGPRQGRGYTF	TGTGCCAGCAGCCAAGGCCCCCGACAGGGTAGGGGCTACACCTTC
TRBV5-1	TRBD1	TRBJ1-1	few	CASSAGGDEAFF	TGCGCCAGCAGCGCAGGGGGCGATGAAGCTTTCTTT
TRBV10-3	-	TRBJ1-2	-	CAISEDGGYGYTF	TGTGCCATCAGTGAGGACGGAGGATATGGCTACACCTTC
TRBV5-1	TRBD1	TRBJ2-7	-	CASGTGVSSYEQYF	TGCGCCAGCGGCACAGGGGTGTCCTCCTACGAGCAGTACTTC
TRBV9	-	TRBJ2-1	-	CASSRFAETYNEQFF	TGTGCCAGCAGCCGATTTGCGGAGACCTACAATGAGCAGTTCTTC
TRBV20-1	-	TRBJ1-2	-	CSARVRGENGYTF	TGCAGTGCTAGAGTAAGGGGTGAGAATGGCTACACCTTC
TRBV7-2	TRBD2	TRBJ2-2	-	CASSQRAGGLTGELFF	TGTGCCAGCAGCCAAAGGGCGGGGGGGCTTACCGGGGAGCTGTTTTTT
TRBV9	-	TRBJ2-7	few	CASSVKIEPYEQYF	TGTGCCAGCAGCGTAAAAATAGAACCCTACGAGCAGTACTTC
TRBV9	TRBD2	TRBJ2-3	-	CASSVTTRSGKSTDTQYF	TGTGCCAGCAGCGTGACGACACGTAGCGGGAAGAGCACAGATACGCAGTATTTT
TRBV12-3/TRBV12-4	TRBD2	TRBJ2-1	-	CASSDVPGLAAFEQFF	TGTGCCAGCAGTGACGTGCCGGGACTAGCGGCGTTTGAGCAGTTCTTC
TRBV4-1	-	TRBJ1-6	-	CASSQVYPGATSPLHF	TGCGCCAGCAGCCAAGTTTATCCAGGGGCGACTTCACCCCTCCACTTT
TRBV6-5	-	TRBJ2-1	-	CASSYQGRQFF	TGTGCCAGCAGTTACCAGGGGAGGCAGTTCTTC
TRBV25-1	-	TRBJ2-1	-	CASSQTDRHNEQFF	TGTGCCAGCAGTCAAACGGACCGACACAATGAGCAGTTCTTC
TRBV20-1	-	TRBJ1-4	-	CSAPRAGATNEKLFF	TGCAGTGCCCCCCGGGCAGGGGCAACTAATGAAAAACTGTTTTTT
TRBV27	-	TRBJ2-7	-	CASSSPRGSYEQYF	TGTGCCAGCAGTTCCCCCCGGGGCTCCTACGAGCAGTACTTC
TRBV12-3/TRBV12-4	-	TRBJ1-4	-	CASSLSNGGEKLFF	TGTGCCAGCAGTTTATCTAATGGGGGCGAAAAACTGTTTTTT
TRBV6-2/TRBV6-3	-	TRBJ2-1	once	CASSYSTGARYNEQFF	TGTGCCAGCAGTTACTCGACGGGGGCGCGGTACAATGAGCAGTTCTTC
TRBV6-1	-	TRBJ1-5	many	CASSEQGGDQPQHF	TGTGCCAGCAGTGAACAGGGAGGAGATCAGCCCCAGCATTTT
TRBV27	TRBD1	TRBJ2-7	-	CASSGGQAYEQYF	TGTGCCAGCAGTGGGGGACAGGCCTACGAGCAGTACTTC
TRBV6-2/TRBV6-3	TRBD1	TRBJ2-7	-	CASSYSLHYSAWGTGTYEQYF	TGTGCCAGCAGTTACTCCCTCCATTACTCGGCATGGGGGACAGGGACCTACGAGCAGTACTTC
TRBV7-9	-	TRBJ1-2	-	CASLRGKNYGYTF	TGTGCCAGCCTAAGGGGGAAAAACTATGGCTACACCTTC
TRBV27	-	TRBJ2-7	few	CASRLPGAAYEQYF	TGTGCCAGCAGACTTCCGGGGGCCGCTTACGAGCAGTACTTC
TRBV28	TRBD2	TRBJ2-1	-	CASSLLRGGYNEQFF	TGTGCCAGCAGTTTATTACGGGGGGGCTACAATGAGCAGTTCTTC
TRBV27	TRBD2	TRBJ2-5	-	CASSSISTGGAGGEETQYF	TGTGCCAGCAGTTCTATATCCACCGGTGGGGCGGGAGGCGAAGAGACCCAGTACTTC
TRBV4-2	TRBD2	TRBJ2-3	few	CASSHRGTSGTDTQYF	TGTGCCAGCAGCCATCGCGGGACTAGCGGCACAGATACGCAGTATTTT
TRBV4-2	-	TRBJ2-1	-	CASSHTGSQETQFF	TGTGCCAGCAGCCACACAGGCTCCCAGGAGACCCAGTTCTTC
TRBV4-1	TRBD1	TRBJ1-2	few	CASSLNGQVYGYTF	TGCGCCAGCAGCCTAAACGGACAGGTCTATGGCTACACCTTC
TRBV30	-	TRBJ1-2	-	CAWSVSGPVNGYTF	TGTGCCTGGAGTGTATCGGGGCCGGTAAATGGCTACACCTTC
TRBV7-9	-	TRBJ2-5	few	CASSVGYQETQYF	TGTGCCAGCAGCGTGGGGTACCAAGAGACCCAGTACTTC
TRBV12-3/TRBV12-4	-	TRBJ2-3	-	CASSTNRGGITSDTQYF	TGTGCCAGCAGTACCAACAGGGGAGGAATAACCTCAGATACGCAGTATTTT
TRBV18	-	TRBJ2-7	-	CASSPRPQGTNEQYF	TGTGCCAGCTCACCACGACCACAGGGAACTAACGAGCAGTACTTC
TRBV4-2	-	TRBJ2-3	-	CASSQEGRTTDTQYF	TGTGCCAGCAGCCAAGAGGGCAGGACCACAGATACGCAGTATTTT
TRBV4-2	TRBD2	TRBJ2-5	few	CASSQEAGTSGYQETQYF	TGTGCCAGCAGCCAAGAGGCCGGGACTAGCGGGTACCAAGAGACCCAGTACTTC
TRBV6-2/TRBV6-3	TRBD2	TRBJ2-5	-	CASSYPRTAGGKETQYF	TGTGCCAGCAGTTACCCCCGAACAGCGGGGGGAAAAGAGACCCAGTACTTC
TRBV3-1	-	TRBJ2-5	-	CASSQARDTYQETQYF	TGTGCCAGCAGCCAAGCACGAGACACCTACCAAGAGACCCAGTACTTC
TRBV5-1	-	TRBJ1-1	-	CASSLGSGATEAFF	TGCGCCAGCAGCTTGGGTTCGGGGGCAACTGAAGCTTTCTTT